The 12 T cell receptor beta chains presented below share a single source sample, sequenced in a study of regulatory T cells in long-lasting Graves disease. The time point is: newly diagnosed GD, antithyroid drugs for less than 3 months. RNA isolated from PBMCs was used to make the TCR library. To make TCR beta libraries, researchers used iRepertoire HTBI primers and Arm-PCR of CDR3 regions. In TCRdb, the multiplex PCR reads were re-called with MiXCR into one record per CDR3 protein. In the table there are hundreds of thousands of distinct CDR3 sequences, 16% of which are singletons. This same sample was also taken into another study, of T cells in Graves' hyperthyroidism and ophthalmopathy.

The specimen was peripheral blood mononuclear cells (PBMCs), collected at new diagnosis, from a patient treated with antithyroid drugs. These receptors were taken from a woman in her twenties or thirties with Graves disease.

This chain links TRBV20-1 with TRBJ2-2; possibly TRBD1 or TRBD2 for D (5 bases each). Trimming stripped 2 bases from V and 4 bases from J, with 8 bases between. This CDR3 is 13 amino acids long. Germline CDR1 and CDR2: DFQATT and SNEGSKA (reference sequence). This chain's CDR3 is CSARTRGTGELFF. CDR3 nucleotides: TGCAGTGCTAGAACTAGGGGCACCGGGGAGCTGTTTTTT.

The chain is built from TRBV18 and TRBJ1-1; D remains ambiguous. The germline V and J ends were trimmed by 0 bases and 11 bases, with 13 bases remaining between them. CDR1 is KGHSH and CDR2 is LQKENI in the germline V gene. The CDR3 is 13 residues long. CDR3 region: CASSPPSVWLAFF. The DNA for the CDR3 is TGTGCCAGCTCACCACCGTCGGTGTGGTTGGCTTTCTTT.

This clonotype has more than one count but fewer than ten. The chain joins TRBV10-3 to TRBJ2-7; D remains unclear. V was shortened by 0 bases and J by 10 bases, with 13 bases between the two germline ends. CDR3 size: 13 residues. Germline V lookup: CDR1 ENHRY, CDR2 SYGVKD. DNA of the CDR3: TGTGCCATCAGTGAGTCCGATTGGTCTCTCCAGTACTTC. The encoded protein is CAISESDWSLQYF.

The chain uses TRBV27 and TRBJ2-3; TRBD2 is a possible D gene (5 bases). The CDR3 contains 13 residues. Germline V CDR1 and CDR2: MNHEY, SMNVEV (reference sequence). The V end lost 10 bases, the J end lost 6 bases, and 17 bases lay between the germline ends. The CDR3 reads CAIAHTRGDTQYF. The DNA of the CDR3 is TGTGCCATTGCTCATACCCGAGGGGATACGCAGTATTTT.

This clonotype showed up many times. The genes are TRBV5-1 and TRBJ2-3; 9 positions agree with TRBD1. Trimming cost V 5 bases and J 6 bases; bases outside gene matches: 10. Germline CDR1 reads SGHRS; CDR2 reads YFSETQ. The CDR3 consists of 15 residues. CDR3 nucleotides: TGCGCCAGCAGAGAACGTGGACAGGGGTCGGATACGCAGTATTTT. Translating it yields CASRERGQGSDTQYF.

This clonotype was counted only a few times. The chain carries TRBV25-1 and TRBJ2-7; D remains unclear. V was shortened by 3 bases and J by 0 bases, with 9 bases between the two germline ends. This CDR3 region has 14 residues. The germline V gene encodes CDR1 MGHDK and CDR2 SYGVNS. CDR3 region: CASSDHEDSYEQYF. The DNA of the CDR3 is TGTGCCAGCAGTGACCACGAGGACTCCTACGAGCAGTACTTC.

V usage is TRBV3-1 and J usage is TRBJ1-1; 8 bases line up with TRBD1. V lost 6 bases to trimming and J lost 0 bases; unmatched junction nucleotides: 15. CDR3 length: 18 residues. Germline loops: CDR1 LGHDT, CDR2 YNNKEL (reference sequence). The CDR3 sequence is CASRPRQGLSSMNTEAFF. Here the CDR3 DNA reads TGTGCCAGCAGACCAAGACAGGGGCTTTCTTCTATGAACACTGAAGCTTTCTTT.

This clonotype was counted between two and nine times. This chain uses TRBV27 with TRBJ1-2, with TRBD1 as a possible D gene (5 bases). Germline CDR1 MNHEY, CDR2 SMNVEV (reference sequence). The length of the CDR3 is 12 residues. V was shortened by 6 bases and J by 1 base, with 6 bases between the two germline ends. CDR3 sequence reads: CASRTDNYGYTF. Written as DNA, the CDR3 is TGTGCCAGCAGGACAGATAACTATGGCTACACCTTC.

This clonotype was observed at least ten times. The chain combines TRBV2 with TRBJ1-2, with D maybe TRBD1 (5 bases). The CDR3 is 11 amino acids. Germline lookup yields CDR1 SNHLY and CDR2 FYNNEI. V shed 7 bases and J shed 6 bases, with 9 bases lying between them. CDR3 in DNA: TGTGCCAGCAACTTACAGGATGGCTACACCTTC. It specifies CASNLQDGYTF.

The chain employs TRBV3-1 and TRBJ2-3; D call uncertain. The germline gives CDR1 LGHDT, CDR2 YNNKEL (reference sequence). The CDR3 runs to 15 residues. Trimming shortened V by 1 base and J by 2 bases, and 10 bases separated the two germline ends. DNA of the CDR3: TGTGCCAGCAGCCAAGTGGGCAGCCTCACAGATACGCAGTATTTT. It encodes CASSQVGSLTDTQYF.

This clonotype was picked up a small number of times. The chain links TRBV20-1 to TRBJ2-3, with TRBD2 matching over 7 bases. Germline V gene data show CDR1 as DFQATT and CDR2 as SNEGSKA (reference sequence). The CDR3 totals 13 residues. The junction had 10 bases not matched to a gene; V was cut back by 7 bases and J by 6 bases. The CDR3 DNA follows: TGCAGTGAAAGGCCGGGAGGAGTGGATACGCAGTATTTT. Protein: CSERPGGVDTQYF.

This clonotype was seen many times. V and J are TRBV7-9 and TRBJ1-1; tentative D call: TRBD1 (6 bases). Germline CDR1 reads SEHNR; CDR2 reads FQNEAQ (reference sequence). The CDR3 consists of 15 residues. V was trimmed by 4 bases and J by 6 bases, leaving 18 bases between them. The CDR3 nucleotides read TGTGCCAGCAGCTCGTCTAATACAGGGAGCCCTGAAGCTTTCTTT. Its translation: CASSSSNTGSPEAFF.